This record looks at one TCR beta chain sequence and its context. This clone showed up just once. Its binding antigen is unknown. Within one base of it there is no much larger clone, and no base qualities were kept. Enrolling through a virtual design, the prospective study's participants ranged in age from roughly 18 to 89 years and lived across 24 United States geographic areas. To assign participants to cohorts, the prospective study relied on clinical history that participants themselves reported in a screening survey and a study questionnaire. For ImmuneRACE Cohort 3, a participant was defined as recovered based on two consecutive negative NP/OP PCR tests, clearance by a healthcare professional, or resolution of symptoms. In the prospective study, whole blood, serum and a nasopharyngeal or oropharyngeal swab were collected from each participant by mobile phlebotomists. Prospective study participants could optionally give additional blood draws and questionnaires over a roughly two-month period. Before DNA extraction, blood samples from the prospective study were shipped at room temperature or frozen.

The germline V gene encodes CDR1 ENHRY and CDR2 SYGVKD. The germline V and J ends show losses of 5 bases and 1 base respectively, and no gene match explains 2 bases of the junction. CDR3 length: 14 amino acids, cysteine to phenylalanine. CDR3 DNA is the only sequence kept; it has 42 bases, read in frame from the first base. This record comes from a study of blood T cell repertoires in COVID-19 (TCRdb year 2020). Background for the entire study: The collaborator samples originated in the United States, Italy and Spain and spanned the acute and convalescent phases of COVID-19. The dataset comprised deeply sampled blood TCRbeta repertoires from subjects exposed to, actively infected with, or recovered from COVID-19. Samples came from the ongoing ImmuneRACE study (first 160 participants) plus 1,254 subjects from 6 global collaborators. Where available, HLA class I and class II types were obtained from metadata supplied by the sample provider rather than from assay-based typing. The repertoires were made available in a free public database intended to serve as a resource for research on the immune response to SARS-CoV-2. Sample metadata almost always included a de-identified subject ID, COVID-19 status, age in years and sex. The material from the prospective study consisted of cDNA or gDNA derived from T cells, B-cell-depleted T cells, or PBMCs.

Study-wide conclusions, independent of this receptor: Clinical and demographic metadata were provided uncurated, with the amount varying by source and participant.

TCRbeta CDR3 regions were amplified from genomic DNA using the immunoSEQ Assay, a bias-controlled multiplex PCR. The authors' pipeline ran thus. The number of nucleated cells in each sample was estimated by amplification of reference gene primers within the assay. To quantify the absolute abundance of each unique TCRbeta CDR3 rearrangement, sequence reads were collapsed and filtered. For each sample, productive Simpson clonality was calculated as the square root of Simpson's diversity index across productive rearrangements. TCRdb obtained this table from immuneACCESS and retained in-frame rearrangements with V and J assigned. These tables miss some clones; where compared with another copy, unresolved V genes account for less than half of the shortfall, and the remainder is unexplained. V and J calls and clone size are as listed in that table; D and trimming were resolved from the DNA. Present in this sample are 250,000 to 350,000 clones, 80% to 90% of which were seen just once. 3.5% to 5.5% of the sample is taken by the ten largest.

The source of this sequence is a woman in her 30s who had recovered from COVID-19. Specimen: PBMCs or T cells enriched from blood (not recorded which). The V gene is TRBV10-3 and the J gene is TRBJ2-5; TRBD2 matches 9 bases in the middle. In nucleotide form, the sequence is TGTGCCATCAGTAGAGCGGGGGGCCAAGAGACCCAGTACTTC. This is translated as CAISRAGGQETQYF.